Below, 29 T cell receptor beta chains from the same sample are listed, as sequenced in a study of control samples from healthy donors and cancer patients. Generated by immunoSEQ multiplex PCR, the TCRdb table keeps only in-frame clones and is missing some. The profile shows more than 45,000 clones, approximately 89% of them singletons. Sequenced sample: PBMCs. The receptors derive from a man aged 25 to 40 with colorectal cancer.

The J gene is TRBJ1-1, the V gene TRBV30, with D tentatively TRBD1 (5 bases). Looked up from germline, CDR1 is GTSNPN and CDR2 is SVGIG (reference sequence). V was cut by 4 bases and J by 5 bases, with 11 bases left in between. The CDR3 length is 12 residues. This CDR3 reads CAWNRGGTEAFF. The CDR3 DNA follows: TGTGCCTGGAATAGGGGAGGAACTGAAGCTTTCTTT.

This chain uses TRBV7-9 with TRBJ2-3; no reliable D call. Trimming took 2 bases from V and 5 from J, leaving 5 bases between them. The CDR3 loop spans 12 amino acids. Germline lookup yields CDR1 SEHNR and CDR2 FQNEAQ (reference sequence). The CDR3 sequence is CASSLLGDTQYF. The CDR3 DNA reads as TGTGCCAGCAGCTTACTAGGAGATACGCAGTATTTT.

The chain couples TRBV5-6 to TRBJ2-3; D uncertain. The CDR3 length is 17 residues. Trimming removed 0 bases from V and 2 bases from J, with 16 bases in between. CDR1 is SGHDT and CDR2 is YYEEEE in the germline V gene. The CDR3 spells CASSLDSGPESTDTQYF. Here the CDR3 DNA reads TGTGCCAGCAGCTTGGATAGTGGACCTGAGTCCACAGATACGCAGTATTTT.

J is TRBJ1-1 and V is TRBV18, with D maybe TRBD1 (5 bases). Trimming left V 3 bases short and J 1 base short, with 6 bases between. CDR1 KGHSH and CDR2 LQKENI come from the germline V gene. The CDR3 has 13 amino acids. CDR3 residues: CASSPQGNTEAFF. CDR3 sequence (DNA): TGTGCCAGCTCACCCCAGGGGAACACTGAAGCTTTCTTT.

This chain uses TRBV19 with TRBJ2-5; D is unresolved. Trimming stripped 3 bases from V and 2 bases from J, with 4 bases between. Germline loops: CDR1 LNHDA, CDR2 SQIVND (reference sequence). There are 12 residues in the CDR3. In nucleotides, the CDR3 is TGTGCCAGTAGTATGGCTCAAGAGACCCAGTACTTC. The encoded protein is CASSMAQETQYF.

V gene TRBV20-1 combines with J gene TRBJ2-1, with D tentatively TRBD1 or TRBD2 (6 bases each). The germline V gene has CDR1 DFQATT and CDR2 SNEGSKA (reference sequence). The CDR3 extends over 19 amino acids. V was clipped by 3 bases and J by 4 bases, with 28 bases between them. The CDR3 loop is CSASVGGLSATLLYNEQFF. The CDR3 DNA is TGCAGTGCTAGTGTGGGGGGCCTAAGTGCTACCCTACTTTACAATGAGCAGTTCTTC.

V gene TRBV18 combines with J gene TRBJ1-3; tentative D call: TRBD1 (5 bases). CDR1 KGHSH and CDR2 LQKENI come from the germline V gene. There are 14 residues in the CDR3. Between the trimmed V and J ends, which lost 3 bases and 3 bases, there was a span of 9 bases. The CDR3 region has the DNA TGTGCCAGCTCACCCGGCAGGGATGGAAACACCATATATTTT. Protein sequence: CASSPGRDGNTIYF.

This rearrangement joins TRBV7-9 to TRBJ2-5, with 9 bases that match TRBD2. Germline V gene lookup returns CDR1 SEHNR and CDR2 FQNEAQ (reference sequence). Unmatched junction bases numbered 13, after V lost 5 bases and J lost 3 bases. The CDR3 sequence is 17 residues long. DNA for the CDR3: TGTGCCAGCAGCCCGAAGGCCGGGACTAGCATGAAAGAGACCCAGTACTTC. This encodes CASSPKAGTSMKETQYF. Full variable domain (rest looked up from reference TRBV7-9 and TRBJ2-5): DTGVSQNPRHKITKRGQNVTFRCDPISEHNRLYWYRQTLGQGPEFLTYFQNEAQLEKSRLLSDRFSAERPKGSFSTLEIQRTEQGDSAMYLCASSPKAGTSMKETQYFGPGTRLLVL.

J is TRBJ1-2 and V is TRBV3-1 (or the pseudogene TRBV3-2); D is uncertain. The CDR3 totals 16 residues. Germline lookup yields CDR1 LGHDT and CDR2 YNNKEL (reference sequence). Deletions cut 6 bases from V and 2 bases from J, with 19 bases between. CDR3 loop: CASRRSSSGLNYGYTF. The DNA of the CDR3 is TGTGCCAGCAGACGTAGTTCTAGTGGGCTCAACTATGGCTACACCTTC.

This clone was picked up one time. The gene calls are TRBV7-2 and TRBJ1-2; TRBD1 aligns across 9 bases. This CDR3 has 14 residues. CDR1 and CDR2 from the germline V gene are SGHTA and FQGNSA. With V trimmed by 3 bases and J by 4 bases, 3 bases remained unmatched. The CDR3 bases are TGTGCCAGCAGCTTGGGGACAGGGAGCTATGGCTACACCTTC. It yields the protein CASSLGTGSYGYTF.

The rearrangement joins TRBV15 to TRBJ1-3; D gene unclear. Germline CDR1 reads LNHNV; CDR2 reads YYDKDF (reference sequence). This CDR3 has 14 amino acids. V lost 0 bases and J 8 bases, leaving 11 bases between the germline ends. CDR3 residues: CATSRDPAQDTIYF. CDR3 sequence (DNA): TGTGCCACCAGCAGAGATCCAGCCCAGGACACCATATATTTT.

The rearrangement links TRBV5-4 to TRBJ2-6; 11 bases align to TRBD1. Germline lookup yields CDR1 SGHNT and CDR2 YYREEE (reference sequence). The V and J ends lost 4 bases and 2 bases, in that order; junction bases with no gene match: 8. CDR3 length equals 18 residues. The CDR3 spells CASSQRTGGETGANVLTF. The CDR3 region has the DNA TGTGCCAGCAGCCAGAGGACAGGGGGCGAAACTGGGGCCAACGTCCTGACTTTC.

The chain is built from TRBV18 and TRBJ2-3; D is ambiguous. V lost 6 bases and J lost 2, with 12 bases in between. The V gene's germline CDR1 is KGHSH and CDR2 LQKENI. The CDR3 is 14 residues long. The CDR3 reads CASSRTTSTDTQYF. In DNA form, the CDR3 reads TGTGCCAGCTCCCGCACTACTTCCACAGATACGCAGTATTTT.

The CDR3: CASGFNGLAGPPGTGELFF. As DNA, the CDR3 is TGTGCTAGTGGCTTCAACGGACTAGCGGGGCCGCCGGGCACCGGGGAGCTGTTTTTT. The chain couples TRBV12-5 to TRBJ2-2; 12 bases are shared with TRBD2. The CDR3 has 19 amino acids. Germline V CDR1 and CDR2: LGHNT, FRNRAP. With V trimmed by 6 bases and J by 4 bases, 15 bases remained unmatched.

The chain has TRBV4-1 and TRBJ2-1; TRBD2 matches at 10 bases. Germline V gene data show CDR1 as MGHRA and CDR2 as YSYEKL. J was trimmed by 5 bases and V by 2 bases; bases with no gene match: 6. CDR3 length equals 16 residues. The CDR3 region is CASSQPSGGAHNEQFF. Here the CDR3 DNA reads TGCGCCAGCAGCCAACCAAGCGGGGGGGCTCACAATGAGCAGTTCTTC.

The chain recombines TRBV7-8 with TRBJ2-3; no clear D. The germline V and J ends were trimmed by 6 bases and 6 bases, with 10 bases remaining between them. The CDR3 has 12 amino acids. Germline V gives CDR1 SGHVS, CDR2 FQNEAQ. Written as DNA, the CDR3 is TGTGCCAGCAGTCCCGTCCGGGATACGCAGTATTTT. As protein: CASSPVRDTQYF.

The chain has TRBV5-4 and TRBJ2-3; no firm D call. Germline CDR1 reads SGHNT; CDR2 reads YYREEE (reference sequence). V was shortened by 2 bases and J by 1 base, with 14 bases between the two germline ends. This CDR3 is 16 amino acids long. The CDR3 DNA reads as TGTGCCAGCAGCTTACGACCAACTGGCGGCACAGATACGCAGTATTTT. Encoded protein: CASSLRPTGGTDTQYF.

J is TRBJ1-4 and V is TRBV29-1; 10 bases match TRBD1. This CDR3 has 14 residues. J lost 6 bases, V lost 6 bases, and 7 bases had no gene match. In germline, CDR1 is SQVTM, CDR2 ANQGSEA. For the CDR3, the DNA is TGCAGCGTGGAAACGACAGGGGGCGATGAAAAACTGTTTTTT. Amino acids: CSVETTGGDEKLFF.

The V call is TRBV9, the J call TRBJ2-5; 9 positions agree with TRBD1. CDR1 is SGDLS and CDR2 is YYNGEE in the germline V gene. The CDR3 runs to 15 residues. The V and J ends lost 3 bases and 5 bases, in that order; junction bases with no gene match: 8. The DNA of the CDR3 is TGTGCCAGCAGCGAGTCCGGGACAGGGTTGGAGACCCAGTACTTC. This encodes CASSESGTGLETQYF.

The table lists this clone with a count of one. The CDR3 coding sequence is TGTGCCAGCACCGGACCGGGACCGGGCTACGAGCAGTACTTC. Residues: CASTGPGPGYEQYF. V gene TRBV7-6 combines with J gene TRBJ2-7, with D perhaps matching TRBD1 or TRBD2 (5 bases each). The CDR3 consists of 14 residues. From germline, CDR1 is SGHVS and CDR2 FNYEAQ. V lost 7 bases to trimming and J lost 3 bases, with 16 bases between them. The whole variable domain, filled in from reference TRBV7-6 and TRBJ2-7, reads GAGVSQSPRYKVTKRGQDVALRCDPISGHVSLYWYRQALGQGPEFLTYFNYEAQQDKSGLPNDRFSAERPEGSISTLTIQRTEQRDSAMYRCASTGPGPGYEQYFGPGTRLTVT.

This clone was picked up a small number of times. The chain has TRBV28 and TRBJ1-2, with D perhaps matching TRBD1 (6 bases). V was pared by 3 bases and J by 11 bases, with 13 bases between. Germline V gene data show CDR1 as MDHEN and CDR2 as SYDVKM. The CDR3 loop spans 12 amino acids. CDR3 DNA: TGTGCCAGCAGTTTGCGGGGGGCCGGGTACACCTTC. It translates to CASSLRGAGYTF.

The chain couples TRBV5-4 to TRBJ2-2; 9 bases fit TRBD2. Germline-derived CDR1 and CDR2 are SGHNT and YYREEE (reference sequence). The ends lost 4 bases at V and 6 bases at J; junction bases unmatched: 13. The CDR3 length is 17 residues. In DNA form, the CDR3 reads TGTGCCAGCAGCCCGCCGGCCTGGCGGGGGGGACCCGGGGAGCTGTTTTTT. Its protein product is CASSPPAWRGGPGELFF.

The V and J genes are TRBV24-1 and TRBJ2-2; 8 bases fit TRBD1. In germline, CDR1 is KGHDR, CDR2 SFDVKD. V was pared by 2 bases and J by 6 bases, with 19 bases of the junction left unmatched. The CDR3 runs 20 residues. This CDR3 is CATSDSRLGWTGNGAGELFF. The CDR3 DNA sequence: TGTGCCACCAGTGATTCGCGCCTCGGCTGGACAGGGAACGGGGCCGGGGAGCTGTTTTTT.

The V call is TRBV7-9, the J call TRBJ2-2, with 7 bases aligning to TRBD1. This CDR3 has 15 residues. CDR1 is SEHNR, CDR2 FQNEAQ, per germline (reference sequence). With V trimmed by 3 bases and J by 7 bases, 8 bases remained unmatched. Here the CDR3 reads CASSFQQGDVGELFF. The CDR3 DNA sequence: TGTGCCAGCAGCTTTCAGCAGGGGGATGTCGGGGAGCTGTTTTTT.

The chain has TRBV7-9 and TRBJ2-6; D remains ambiguous. Germline V gene lookup returns CDR1 SEHNR and CDR2 FQNEAQ (reference sequence). The CDR3 consists of 16 residues. Trimming removed 5 bases from V and 0 bases from J, with 11 bases in between. The CDR3 reads CASSRMPFSGANVLTF. CDR3 nucleotides: TGTGCCAGCAGCCGAATGCCGTTCTCTGGGGCCAACGTCCTGACTTTC.

This rearrangement joins TRBV5-1 to TRBJ1-2; TRBD1 aligns across 10 bases. The J segment lost 3 bases and the V segment lost 2 bases, leaving 1 base of the junction unmatched. Germline CDR1 and CDR2: SGHRS and YFSETQ. The CDR3 contains 14 residues. The CDR3 protein is CASSFGTGDYGYTF. The CDR3 nucleotides are TGCGCCAGCAGCTTCGGGACAGGGGACTATGGCTACACCTTC.

The chain carries TRBV21-1 and TRBJ1-4. TRBV21-1 is marked as a pseudogene. CDR3 length: 22 amino acids. The CDR3 here is CASSKTIPKVKVWRTANEKLFF. CDR3 sequence (DNA): TGTGCCAGCAGCAAAACGATACCCAAAGTCAAAGTGTGGCGAACTGCTAATGAAAAACTGTTTTTT.

This sequence joins TRBV3-1 (or the pseudogene TRBV3-2) and TRBJ1-1, with D maybe TRBD1 (5 bases). The V end was cut by 4 bases, the J end by 1 base, with 13 bases between. The CDR3 sequence is 15 residues long. Per germline, CDR1 LGHDT and CDR2 YNNKEL (reference sequence). CDR3 loop: CASSPPGLTNTEAFF. CDR3 in DNA: TGTGCCAGCAGCCCACCGGGACTCACGAACACTGAAGCTTTCTTT.

This chain uses TRBV7-9 with TRBJ2-2; D tentatively fits TRBD1 or TRBD2 (7 bases each). The CDR3 consists of 15 residues. From germline, CDR1 is SEHNR and CDR2 FQNEAQ (reference sequence). The germline V and J ends were trimmed by 8 bases and 2 bases, with 15 bases remaining between them. The chain's CDR3 is CASSPGGVNTGELFF. The CDR3 DNA follows: TGTGCCAGCTCTCCAGGGGGGGTCAACACCGGGGAGCTGTTTTTT.